This T cell receptor beta chain was sequenced for a study of cytomegalovirus exposure and HLA in healthy donors. Whole-study context: Unique TCR beta sequences numbering some 110 million came from roughly 180 million T cells in an earlier analysis. The study's early data release held some 85 million unique TCRs from HLA-typed donors.

Per germline, CDR1 GTSNPN and CDR2 SVGIG (reference sequence). Trimming shortened V by 3 bases and J by 6 bases, and 18 bases separated the two germline ends. This CDR3 contains 15 residues. A word on this clone: Its antigen is currently unknown.

Vbeta (60) and Jbeta (13) primers were used in the PCR. Measured with immunoSEQ multiplex PCR; TCRdb has only the in-frame clones, and not every one. Of about 160,000 clones detected, approximately 81% appear once; the ten largest clones hold about 2.1%. Study-wide results and limits: It was likely that a cluster of highly shared sequence variants was a sequencing artifact. Follow-up analysis later connected one missense variant in DCLRE1C with trimming of TCR beta V- and J-genes.

The chain recombines TRBV30 with TRBJ2-1; D may be TRBD2 (7 bases). The TCR originated in a man younger than 35 in good health and CMV-seropositive. The sample was PBMCs. The CDR3 protein is CAWSLGGGLGNEQFF. In DNA, the CDR3 is TGTGCCTGGAGCCTAGGGGGGGGCTTGGGCAATGAGCAGTTCTTC.